Shown below are 13 T cell receptor beta chains from a single sample sequenced in a study of CD4 T cells in relation to SARS-CoV-2 and coronaviruses. These TCRs' antigens remain unknown. Sequencing used immunoSEQ multiplex PCR; TCRdb keeps in-frame clones, though not all of them. The sample includes more than 20,000 clones, 60% to 80% of them seen just once. Unexposed donor CD4+ T cells date from about 2011-2018, before the COVID-19 pandemic. The cells were cultured for approximately ten days before CD4+ T cells were isolated. Sample: CD4+ T cells from PBMCs, cultured in vitro. The receptors stem from a human donor in good health.

In this sample, this clone turned up a few times. The chain uses TRBV6-6 and TRBJ1-1; D is ambiguous. The CDR3 contains 13 residues. Looked up from germline, CDR1 is MNHNY and CDR2 is SVGAGI (reference sequence). V lost 8 bases and J lost 1, with 11 bases in between. CDR3 sequence: CASAVSKNTEAFF. The CDR3 coding sequence is TGTGCCAGCGCGGTCTCAAAGAACACTGAAGCTTTCTTT.

DNA for the CDR3: TGTGCCAGCAGCTTATACGGGGGGGCGAACACCGGGGAGCTGTTTTTT. It yields the protein CASSLYGGANTGELFF. The genes are TRBV13 and TRBJ2-2; the match to TRBD2 covers 8 bases. Germline V gene sequence: CDR1 PRHDT, CDR2 FYEKMQ (reference sequence). CDR3 size: 16 residues. With 2 bases clipped from V and 0 bases from J, the junction kept 2 bases outside the gene matches.

This clone was counted a single time. The chain joins TRBV4-3 to TRBJ1-5, with D unclear. V lost 1 base, J lost 0 bases, and 13 bases lay in between. Germline CDR1 and CDR2: LGHNA and YSLEER. CDR3 length equals 17 residues. The chain's CDR3 is CASSQGGSAYSNQPQHF. The DNA of the CDR3 is TGCGCCAGCAGCCAAGGTGGATCAGCATATAGCAATCAGCCCCAGCATTTT.

The table lists this clone with a count of one. The chain joins TRBV11-3 to TRBJ2-3; 7 positions match TRBD1. The V segment lost 7 bases and the J segment 0 bases; nucleotides outside the gene matches: 4. The CDR3 runs 14 residues. Germline V gene lookup returns CDR1 SGHNT and CDR2 YENEEA. DNA for the CDR3: TGTGCCAGCAAGGGGGCAGGTAGCACAGATACGCAGTATTTT. Its translation: CASKGAGSTDTQYF. Using reference TRBV11-3 and TRBJ2-3 for the parts outside the CDR3, the full variable domain is EAGVVQSPRYKIIEKKQPVAFWCNPISGHNTLYWYLQNLGQGPELLIRYENEEAVDDSQLPKDRFSAERLKGVDSTLKIQPAELGDSAVYLCASKGAGSTDTQYFGPGTRLTVL.

The rearrangement links TRBV7-2 to TRBJ2-7, with D maybe TRBD2 (6 bases). CDR3 length: 14 amino acids. CDR1 and CDR2 from the germline V gene are SGHTA and FQGNSA. V was pared by 4 bases and J by 5 bases, with 15 bases between. The CDR3 DNA reads TGTGCCAGCAGCTCGAGGAGGGAGTCGAACGAGCAGTACTTC. Its protein product is CASSSRRESNEQYF.

V gene TRBV5-4 combines with J gene TRBJ2-2, with D perhaps TRBD2 (5 bases). The germline V gene has CDR1 SGHNT and CDR2 YYREEE (reference sequence). The CDR3 extends over 14 amino acids. V lost 1 base and J lost 5, with 9 bases in between. CDR3: CASSLPAVTGELFF. CDR3 nucleotides: TGTGCCAGCAGCTTGCCAGCGGTTACCGGGGAGCTGTTTTTT.

V gene TRBV7-2 combines with J gene TRBJ2-7, with a possible D match to TRBD2 (6 bases). This CDR3 spans 13 amino acids. Trimming removed 3 bases from V and 0 bases from J, with 6 bases in between. The germline V gene has CDR1 SGHTA and CDR2 FQGNSA. For the CDR3, the DNA is TGTGCCAGCAGCTTGACTAGCTCCTACGAGCAGTACTTC. Translated: CASSLTSSYEQYF.

V is TRBV7-2 and J is TRBJ2-1, with 7 bases identical to TRBD2. V gave up 3 bases and J gave up 12 bases; unmatched junction bases: 14. CDR1 and CDR2 (germline): SGHTA, FQGNSA. The CDR3 spans 15 residues. This chain's CDR3 is CASSFGLADPRGQFF. The DNA for the CDR3 is TGTGCCAGCAGCTTCGGGCTAGCGGATCCCCGGGGGCAGTTCTTC.

The chain is built from TRBV19 and TRBJ2-5; D is undetermined. V gave up 6 bases and J gave up 1 base, with 12 bases separating them. This CDR3 contains 14 residues. Germline CDR1 and CDR2: LNHDA and SQIVND (reference sequence). CDR3 amino acids: CASSPTNTQETQYF. The CDR3 nucleotides are TGTGCCAGTAGCCCCACCAATACCCAAGAGACCCAGTACTTC.

On this clone itself: A read error may account for a junction end that differs from germline. The DNA of the CDR3 is TGTGCCAGCAGAGAAGACAGGGGGTCCACTGAAGCTTTCTTT. Protein: CASREDRGSTEAFF. The rearrangement uses TRBV6-1 and TRBJ1-1; 9 bases agree with TRBD1. The germline gives CDR1 MNHNS, CDR2 SASEGT. This CDR3 region has 14 residues.

This clone was found a few times. The chain combines TRBV7-2 with TRBJ1-2; D gene unclear. V was clipped by 5 bases and J by 0 bases, with 7 bases between them. This CDR3 has 13 residues. Germline V CDR1 and CDR2: SGHTA, FQGNSA. CDR3 amino acids: CASSGQANYGYTF. The CDR3 DNA reads TGTGCCAGCAGCGGCCAAGCTAACTATGGCTACACCTTC.

V is TRBV5-1 and J is TRBJ2-7; TRBD2 matches 10 bases. This CDR3 comprises 18 residues. Germline-derived CDR1 and CDR2 are SGHRS and YFSETQ. V trimming: 4 bases; J trimming: 2 bases; junction bases outside the gene matches: 15. As DNA, the CDR3 is TGCGCCAGCAGCCAGGAGGGGACTAGCGCTTCCCCCGCCTACGAGCAGTACTTC. Its translation is CASSQEGTSASPAYEQYF.

The CDR3 protein is CASSEGGQETQYF. DNA for the CDR3: TGCGCCAGCAGTGAAGGGGGTCAAGAGACCCAGTACTTC. The V gene is TRBV10-1, the J gene TRBJ2-5, with TRBD1 as a possible D gene (6 bases). Looked up from germline, CDR1 is WNHNN and CDR2 is SYGVQD (reference sequence). With 3 bases removed from V and 2 bases from J, the gap between germline ends came to 7 bases. The CDR3 is made up of 13 amino acids.